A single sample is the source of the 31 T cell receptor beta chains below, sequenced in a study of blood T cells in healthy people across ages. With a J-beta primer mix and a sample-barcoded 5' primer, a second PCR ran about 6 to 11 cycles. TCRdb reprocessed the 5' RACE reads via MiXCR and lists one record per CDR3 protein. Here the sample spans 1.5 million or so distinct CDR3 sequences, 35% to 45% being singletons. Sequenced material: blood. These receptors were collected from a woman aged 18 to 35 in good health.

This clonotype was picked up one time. The CDR3: CASSEGGRQGTETQYF. The DNA of the CDR3 is TGTGCCAGCAGTGAAGGGGGGAGGCAGGGGACGGAGACCCAGTACTTC. The chain joins TRBV2 to TRBJ2-5; D assignment may be TRBD1 or TRBD2 (6 bases each). V lost 1 base to trimming and J lost 5 bases, with 17 bases between them. Germline lookup yields CDR1 SNHLY and CDR2 FYNNEI. The CDR3 is 16 amino acids.

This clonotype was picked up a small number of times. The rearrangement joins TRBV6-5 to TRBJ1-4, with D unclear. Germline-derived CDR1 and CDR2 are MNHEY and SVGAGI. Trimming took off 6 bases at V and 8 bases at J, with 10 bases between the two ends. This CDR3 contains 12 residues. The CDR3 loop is CASSLIGEKLFF. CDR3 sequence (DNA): TGTGCCAGCAGCCTCATTGGAGAAAAACTGTTTTTT.

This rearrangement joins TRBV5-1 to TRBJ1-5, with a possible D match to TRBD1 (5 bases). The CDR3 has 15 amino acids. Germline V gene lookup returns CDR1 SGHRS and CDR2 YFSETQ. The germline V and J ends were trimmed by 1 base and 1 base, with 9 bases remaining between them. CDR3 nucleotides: TGCGCCAGCAGCTTGATCGGGGGGAGCAATCAGCCCCAGCATTTT. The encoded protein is CASSLIGGSNQPQHF. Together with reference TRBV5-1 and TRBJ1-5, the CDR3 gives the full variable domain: KAGVTQTPRYLIKTRGQQVTLSCSPISGHRSVSWYQQTPGQGLQFLFEYFSETQRNKGNFPGRFSGRQFSNSRSEMNVSTLELGDSALYLCASSLIGGSNQPQHFGDGTRLSIL.

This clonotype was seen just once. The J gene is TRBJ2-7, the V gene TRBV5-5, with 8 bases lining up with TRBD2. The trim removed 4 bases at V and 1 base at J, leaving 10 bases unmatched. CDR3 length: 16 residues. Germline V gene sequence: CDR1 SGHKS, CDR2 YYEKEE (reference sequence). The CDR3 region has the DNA TGTGCCAGCAGCCTAAGGAGCGGGAGTGGATCCTACGAGCAGTACTTC. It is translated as CASSLRSGSGSYEQYF.

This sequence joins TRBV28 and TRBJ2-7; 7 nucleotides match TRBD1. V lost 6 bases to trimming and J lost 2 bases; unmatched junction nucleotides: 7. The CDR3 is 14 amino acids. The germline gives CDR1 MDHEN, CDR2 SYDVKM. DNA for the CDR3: TGTGCCAGCAGAGAGGGACAGAACCCCTACGAGCAGTACTTC. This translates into CASREGQNPYEQYF.

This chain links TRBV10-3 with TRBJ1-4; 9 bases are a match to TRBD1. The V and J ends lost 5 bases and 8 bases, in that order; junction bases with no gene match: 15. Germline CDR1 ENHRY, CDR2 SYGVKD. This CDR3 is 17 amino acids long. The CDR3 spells CAISPGQGYGFNEKLFF. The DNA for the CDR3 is TGTGCCATCAGTCCGGGACAGGGATATGGTTTTAACGAAAAACTGTTTTTT.

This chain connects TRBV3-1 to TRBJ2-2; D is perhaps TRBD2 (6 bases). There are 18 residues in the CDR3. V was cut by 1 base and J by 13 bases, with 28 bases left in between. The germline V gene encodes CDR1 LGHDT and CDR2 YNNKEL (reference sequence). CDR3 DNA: TGTGCCAGCAGCCAAGTACTCGGGGGTAGCCCCTTTCGCCGAGGGCTGTTTTTT. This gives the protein CASSQVLGGSPFRRGLFF.

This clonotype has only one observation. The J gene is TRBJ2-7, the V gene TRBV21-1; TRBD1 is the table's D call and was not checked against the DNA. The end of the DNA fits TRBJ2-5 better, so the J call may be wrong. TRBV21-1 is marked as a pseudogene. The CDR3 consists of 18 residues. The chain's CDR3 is CARRGGTGIWGYVETQYF. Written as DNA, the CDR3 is TGTGCCAGAAGGGGGGGGACAGGGATTTGGGGCTACGTCGAGACCCAGTACTTC.

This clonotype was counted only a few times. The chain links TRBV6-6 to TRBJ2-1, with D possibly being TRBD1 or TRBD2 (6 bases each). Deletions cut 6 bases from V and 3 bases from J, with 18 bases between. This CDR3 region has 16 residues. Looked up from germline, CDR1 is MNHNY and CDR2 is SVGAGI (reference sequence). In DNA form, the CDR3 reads TGTGCCAGCAGCCGTTCGGGGGCGGGGAGCTACAATGAGCAGTTCTTC. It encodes CASSRSGAGSYNEQFF.

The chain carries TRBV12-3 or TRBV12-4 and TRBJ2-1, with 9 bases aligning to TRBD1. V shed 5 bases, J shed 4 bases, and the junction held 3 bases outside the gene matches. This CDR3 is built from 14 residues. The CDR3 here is CASSMGQGYNEQFF. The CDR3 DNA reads TGTGCCAGCAGTATGGGACAGGGTTACAATGAGCAGTTCTTC.

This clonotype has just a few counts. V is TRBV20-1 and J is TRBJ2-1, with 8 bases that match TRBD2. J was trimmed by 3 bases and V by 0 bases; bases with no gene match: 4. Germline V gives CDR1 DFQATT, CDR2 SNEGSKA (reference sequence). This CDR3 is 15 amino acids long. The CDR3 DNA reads TGCAGTGCTAGAGACGGACTAGCAGACTACAATGAGCAGTTCTTC. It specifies CSARDGLADYNEQFF.

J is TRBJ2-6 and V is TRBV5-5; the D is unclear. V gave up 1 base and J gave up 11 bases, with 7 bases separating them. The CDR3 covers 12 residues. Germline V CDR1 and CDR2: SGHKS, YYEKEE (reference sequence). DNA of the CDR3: TGTGCCAGCAGCTTGCTTAACGACGTCCTGACTTTC. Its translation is CASSLLNDVLTF.

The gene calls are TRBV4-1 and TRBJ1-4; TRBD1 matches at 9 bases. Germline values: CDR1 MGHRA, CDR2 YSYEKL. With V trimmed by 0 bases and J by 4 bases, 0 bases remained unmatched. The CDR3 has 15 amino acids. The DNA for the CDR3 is TGCGCCAGCAGCCAAGAGGGACAGGGTAATGAAAAACTGTTTTTT. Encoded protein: CASSQEGQGNEKLFF.

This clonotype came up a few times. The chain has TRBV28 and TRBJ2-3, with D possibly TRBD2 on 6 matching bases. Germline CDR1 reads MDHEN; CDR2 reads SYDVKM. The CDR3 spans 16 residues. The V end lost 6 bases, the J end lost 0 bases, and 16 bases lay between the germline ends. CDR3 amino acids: CASSNMADYSTDTQYF. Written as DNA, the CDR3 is TGTGCCAGCAGCAATATGGCGGACTATAGCACAGATACGCAGTATTTT.

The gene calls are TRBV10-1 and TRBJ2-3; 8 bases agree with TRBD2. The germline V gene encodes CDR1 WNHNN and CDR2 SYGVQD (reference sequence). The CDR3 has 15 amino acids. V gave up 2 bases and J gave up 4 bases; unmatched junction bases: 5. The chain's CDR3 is CASSEGTRLADTQYF. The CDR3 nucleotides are TGCGCCAGCAGTGAGGGGACTAGATTGGCAGATACGCAGTATTTT.

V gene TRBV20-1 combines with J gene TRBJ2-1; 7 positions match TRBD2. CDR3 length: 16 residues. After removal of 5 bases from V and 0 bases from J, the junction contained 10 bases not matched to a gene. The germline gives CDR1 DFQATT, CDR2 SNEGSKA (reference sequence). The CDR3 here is CSASGGLPNSYNEQFF. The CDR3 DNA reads TGCAGTGCTTCTGGGGGACTACCAAACTCCTACAATGAGCAGTTCTTC.

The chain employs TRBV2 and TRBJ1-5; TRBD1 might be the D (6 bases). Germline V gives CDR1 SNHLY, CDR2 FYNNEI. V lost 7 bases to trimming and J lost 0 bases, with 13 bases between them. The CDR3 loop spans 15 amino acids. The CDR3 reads CASTGGLNSNQPQHF. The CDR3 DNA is TGTGCCAGCACTGGGGGGCTTAATAGCAATCAGCCCCAGCATTTT.

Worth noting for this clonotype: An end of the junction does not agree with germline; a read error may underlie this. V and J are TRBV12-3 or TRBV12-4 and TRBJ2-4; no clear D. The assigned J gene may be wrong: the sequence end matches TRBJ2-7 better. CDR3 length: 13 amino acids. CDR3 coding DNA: TGTGCCAGTAGTTTGAGGTCGTCTGGCGAGCAGTACTTC. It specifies CASSLRSSGEQYF.

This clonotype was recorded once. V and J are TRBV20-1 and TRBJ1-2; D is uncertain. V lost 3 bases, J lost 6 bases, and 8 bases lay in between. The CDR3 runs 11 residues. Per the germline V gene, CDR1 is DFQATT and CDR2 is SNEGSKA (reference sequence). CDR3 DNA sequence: TGCAGTGCTAGGGGAGCGCATGGCTACACCTTC. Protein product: CSARGAHGYTF.

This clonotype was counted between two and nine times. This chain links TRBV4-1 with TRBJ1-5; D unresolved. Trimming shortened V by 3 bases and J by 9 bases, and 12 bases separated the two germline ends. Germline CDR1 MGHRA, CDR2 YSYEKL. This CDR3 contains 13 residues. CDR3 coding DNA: TGCGCCAGCAGCCACTCCTTCGAGGCGCCCCAGCATTTT. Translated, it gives CASSHSFEAPQHF.

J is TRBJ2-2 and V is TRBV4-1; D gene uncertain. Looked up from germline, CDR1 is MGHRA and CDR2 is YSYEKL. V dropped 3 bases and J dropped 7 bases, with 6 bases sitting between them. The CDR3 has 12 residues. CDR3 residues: CASSHPGGELFF. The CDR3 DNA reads TGCGCCAGCAGCCACCCTGGCGGGGAGCTGTTTTTT.

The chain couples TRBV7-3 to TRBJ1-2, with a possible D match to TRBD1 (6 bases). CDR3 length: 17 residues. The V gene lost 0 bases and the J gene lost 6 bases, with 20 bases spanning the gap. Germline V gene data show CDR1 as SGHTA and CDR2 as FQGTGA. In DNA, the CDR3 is TGTGCCAGCAGCTTAACTCCGGGGGCGGACAGCGAAAATGGCTACACCTTC. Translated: CASSLTPGADSENGYTF. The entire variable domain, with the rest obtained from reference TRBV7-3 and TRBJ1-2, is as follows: GAGVSQTPSNKVTEKGKYVELRCDPISGHTALYWYRQSLGQGPEFLIYFQGTGAADDSGLPNDRFFAVRPEGSVSTLKIQRTERGDSAVYLCASSLTPGADSENGYTFGSGTRLTVV.

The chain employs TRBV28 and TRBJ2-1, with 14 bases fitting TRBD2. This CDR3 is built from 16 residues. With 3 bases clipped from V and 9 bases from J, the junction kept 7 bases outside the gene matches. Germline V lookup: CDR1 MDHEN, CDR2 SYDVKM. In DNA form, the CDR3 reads TGTGCCAGCAGTTTTATTGGGACTAGCGGGGGTGGTGAGCAGTTCTTC. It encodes CASSFIGTSGGGEQFF.

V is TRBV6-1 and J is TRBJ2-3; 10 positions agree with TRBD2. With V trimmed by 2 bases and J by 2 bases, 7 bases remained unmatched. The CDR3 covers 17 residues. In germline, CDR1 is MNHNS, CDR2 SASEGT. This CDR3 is CASSETSGVLPTDTQYF. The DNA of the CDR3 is TGTGCCAGCAGTGAAACTAGCGGGGTGTTACCCACAGATACGCAGTATTTT.

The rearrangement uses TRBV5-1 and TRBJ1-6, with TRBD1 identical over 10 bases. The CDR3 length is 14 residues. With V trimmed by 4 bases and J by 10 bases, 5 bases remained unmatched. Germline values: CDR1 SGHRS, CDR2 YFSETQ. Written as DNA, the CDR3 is TGCGCCAGCAGCGGCGGGACAGGGGCCTCACCCCTCCACTTT. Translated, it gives CASSGGTGASPLHF.

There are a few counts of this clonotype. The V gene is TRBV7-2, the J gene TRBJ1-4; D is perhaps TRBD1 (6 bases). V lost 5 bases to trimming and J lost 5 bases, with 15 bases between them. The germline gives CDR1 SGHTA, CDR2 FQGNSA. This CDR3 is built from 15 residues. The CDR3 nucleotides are TGTGCCAGCAGCGCCCGGACAGCTAAAAATGAAAAACTGTTTTTT. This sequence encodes CASSARTAKNEKLFF.

The CDR3 loop reads CSARTARGDTEAFF. Here the CDR3 DNA reads TGCAGTGCTAGAACAGCACGGGGGGACACTGAAGCTTTCTTT. This sequence joins TRBV20-1 and TRBJ1-1; TRBD1 might be the D (5 bases). Trimming pared 2 bases from V and 3 bases from J, leaving 13 bases between. The CDR3 spans 14 residues. Per germline, CDR1 DFQATT and CDR2 SNEGSKA (reference sequence).

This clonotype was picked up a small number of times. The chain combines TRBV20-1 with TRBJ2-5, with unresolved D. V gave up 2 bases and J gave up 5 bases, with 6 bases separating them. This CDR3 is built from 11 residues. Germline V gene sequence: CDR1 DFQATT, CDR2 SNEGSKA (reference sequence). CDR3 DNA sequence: TGCAGTGCTAGATGGTGGGAGACCCAGTACTTC. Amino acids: CSARWWETQYF.

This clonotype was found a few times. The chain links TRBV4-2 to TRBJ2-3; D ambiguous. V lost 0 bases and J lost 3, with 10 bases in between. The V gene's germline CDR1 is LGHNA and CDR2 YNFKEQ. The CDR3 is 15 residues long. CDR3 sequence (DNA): TGTGCCAGCAGCCAAGAGCCTAAGGAGACAGATACGCAGTATTTT. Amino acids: CASSQEPKETDTQYF.

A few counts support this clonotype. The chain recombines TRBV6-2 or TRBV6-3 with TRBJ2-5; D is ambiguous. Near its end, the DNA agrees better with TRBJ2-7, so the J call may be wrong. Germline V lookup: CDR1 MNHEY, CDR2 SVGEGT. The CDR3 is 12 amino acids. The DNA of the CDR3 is TGTGCCAGCAGTTGGTCCCAGTACGAGCAGTACTTC. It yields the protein CASSWSQYEQYF.

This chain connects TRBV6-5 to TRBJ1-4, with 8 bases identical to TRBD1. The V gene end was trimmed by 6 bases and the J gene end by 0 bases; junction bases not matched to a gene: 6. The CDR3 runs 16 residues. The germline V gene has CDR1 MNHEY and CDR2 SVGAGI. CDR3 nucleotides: TGTGCCAGCAGGTCGACAGGGGTTGCAACTAATGAAAAACTGTTTTTT. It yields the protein CASRSTGVATNEKLFF.